This is a list of T cell receptor beta chains from one sample in a study of cytomegalovirus exposure and HLA in healthy donors. Sequencing was performed with immunoSEQ multiplex PCR; in TCRdb, only in-frame clones are kept and a portion is missing. The data contain 250,000 to 350,000 clones, 80% to 90% of them singletons. Specimen: PBMCs. These receptors came from a man aged 35-49 years in good health and CMV-seropositive. The CDR3 runs from the conserved cysteine through the conserved F or W. A D gene is named only where the DNA matches it firmly. Not all rows give a size; the values are once, few, many and, for expanded clones, a class.

J gene,clone size,V gene,D gene,CDR3 protein,CDR3 DNA
TRBJ2-7,NA,TRBV6-4,TRBD2,CASSAGLAGVYEQYF,TGTGCCAGCAGTGCGGGACTAGCGGGAGTCTACGAGCAGTACTTC
TRBJ1-5,NA,TRBV9,TRBD1,CASSGTGVDRPQHF,TGTGCCAGCAGCGGGACAGGGGTTGATCGGCCCCAGCATTTT
TRBJ2-7,NA,TRBV6-5,NA,CASRLGPRASYEQYF,TGTGCCAGCAGACTAGGGCCTCGGGCATCCTACGAGCAGTACTTC
TRBJ1-5,once,TRBV7-9,NA,CASSLESSAQPQHF,TGTGCCAGCAGCTTAGAATCCAGTGCTCAGCCCCAGCATTTT
TRBJ1-1,NA,TRBV7-9,TRBD1,CASSLLSTGREAFF,TGTGCCAGCAGCTTACTCTCGACAGGGCGTGAAGCTTTCTTT
TRBJ2-7,NA,TRBV20-1,NA,CSPGHLYEQYF,TGCAGTCCGGGACACCTCTACGAGCAGTACTTC
TRBJ2-7,NA,TRBV5-1,TRBD2,CASSPSGGSYEQYF,TGCGCCAGCAGCCCCAGCGGGGGCTCTTACGAGCAGTACTTC
TRBJ2-7,once,TRBV6-5,TRBD2,CASSYELAGGYEQYF,TGTGCCAGCAGTTACGAACTAGCGGGAGGTTACGAGCAGTACTTC
TRBJ1-2,few,TRBV13,NA,CASKGRAGGYTF,TGTGCCAGCAAGGGGAGGGCTGGGGGCTACACCTTC
TRBJ2-7,few,TRBV5-4,TRBD2,CASSFTTSGYEQYF,TGTGCCAGCAGCTTTACGACTAGCGGGTACGAGCAGTACTTC
TRBJ2-5,NA,TRBV7-2,NA,CASSSVGTRQETQYF,TGTGCCAGCAGCTCGGTCGGGACACGACAAGAGACCCAGTACTTC
TRBJ2-5,NA,TRBV7-9,TRBD1,CASSTRDRLQETQYF,TGTGCCAGCAGCACCAGGGACAGGCTCCAAGAGACCCAGTACTTC
TRBJ2-7,NA,TRBV28,TRBD1,CASSYPPYVAGGYYEQYF,TGTGCCAGCAGTTACCCTCCTTACGTAGCAGGGGGATACTACGAGCAGTACTTC
TRBJ2-7,NA,TRBV6-5,NA,CASSYSTGEGYEQYF,TGTGCCAGCAGTTACTCGACAGGGGAGGGATACGAGCAGTACTTC
TRBJ2-1,NA,TRBV6-5,TRBD2,CASLGTSGAYNEQFF,TGTGCCAGCCTGGGGACTAGCGGGGCCTACAATGAGCAGTTCTTC